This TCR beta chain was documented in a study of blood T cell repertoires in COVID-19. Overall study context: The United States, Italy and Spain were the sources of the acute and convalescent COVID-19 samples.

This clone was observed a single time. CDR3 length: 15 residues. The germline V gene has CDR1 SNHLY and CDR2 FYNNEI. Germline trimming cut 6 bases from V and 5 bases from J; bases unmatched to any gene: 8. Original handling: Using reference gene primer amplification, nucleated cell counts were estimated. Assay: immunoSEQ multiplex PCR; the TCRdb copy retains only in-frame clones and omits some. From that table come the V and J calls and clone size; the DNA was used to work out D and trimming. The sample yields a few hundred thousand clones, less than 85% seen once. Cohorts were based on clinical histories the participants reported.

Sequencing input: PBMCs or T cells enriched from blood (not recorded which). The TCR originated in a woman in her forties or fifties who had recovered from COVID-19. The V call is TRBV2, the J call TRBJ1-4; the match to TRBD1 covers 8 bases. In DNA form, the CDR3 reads TGTGCCAGCAGCCTTACAGGGGGGCGGAATGAAAAACTGTTTTTT. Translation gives CASSLTGGRNEKLFF.